This is a list of T cell receptor beta chains from one sample in a study of cytomegalovirus exposure and HLA in healthy donors. Profiling relied on immunoSEQ multiplex PCR, and the TCRdb table lists in-frame clones only, not all of them. The sample records roughly 140,000 clones, about four fifths being singletons. Sequencing was carried out using PBMCs. The receptor set was obtained from a man in his forties or fifties in good health and CMV-seronegative. Both conserved end residues are part of each CDR3. Each record gives: J gene, CDR3 length, V gene, CDR3 protein.

>TRBJ1-5|13|TRBV4-3
CASGWQTRQPQHF
>TRBJ1-1|13|TRBV7-3
CASSAPGRTEAFF
>TRBJ1-4|16|TRBV28
CASSLTWGGLGEKLFF
>TRBJ2-1|18|TRBV9
CASSSGGASGGRAVEQFF
>TRBJ1-1|15|TRBV9
CASSVGTLGNTEAFF
>TRBJ2-1|12|TRBV4-3
CASSEHHNEQFF
>TRBJ2-3|14|TRBV7-9
CASSLGPGRATQYF
>TRBJ2-3|15|TRBV2
CASSEYRGSTDTQYF
>TRBJ2-1|14|TRBV6-1
CASSEAMDIRGQFF
>TRBJ2-1|14|TRBV29-1
CSVESGQAYNEQFF
>TRBJ1-4|13|TRBV18
CASSPGQLEKLFF
>TRBJ2-4|16|TRBV9
CASSPGQGQAKNIQYF
>TRBJ2-1|17|TRBV5-4
CASTRVRGPVRSIEQFF
>NA|15|TRBV12-2
CASRLARGPTYEQYF
>TRBJ1-5|14|TRBV12-5
CAGSIGQPNQPQHF
>TRBJ1-2|14|TRBV5-6
CASSSGQGTCGYTF
>TRBJ2-5|15|TRBV7-9
CASSSPLAVQETQYF
>TRBJ1-1|13|TRBV6-5
CASSYYGNTEAFF
>TRBJ2-3|13|TRBV5-1
CASSPGREDTQYF
>TRBJ1-3|17|TRBV27
CASSPLLTGNTGNTIYF
>TRBJ1-5|15|TRBV19
CASSISQGVGQPQHF
>TRBJ2-5|16|TRBV5-4
CASSSRPSGKQETQYF
>TRBJ1-2|11|TRBV28
CASTGQYGYTF
>TRBJ1-6|16|TRBV28
CASSLSSGSGNSPLHF
>TRBJ2-1|17|TRBV5-6
CASSPRGPTTGLDEQFF
>TRBJ1-6|14|TRBV6-5
CASRDRVDNSPLHF
>TRBJ1-5|19|TRBV6-1
CASSEGRGVGLGSNQPQHF
>TRBJ2-1|15|TRBV7-3
CASSSSWTGSNEQFF
>TRBJ1-2|12|TRBV27
CASRGQAYGYTF
>TRBJ2-3|14|TRBV30
CAWVSSGWADTQYF
>TRBJ2-3|14|TRBV11-3
CASSLGRGTDTQYF
>TRBJ1-2|14|TRBV18
CASSPEGQAHGYTF
>TRBJ1-2|16|TRBV4-3
CASSQDPGTPKYGYTF
>TRBJ1-2|13|TRBV4-3
CASSQAGILGYTF
>TRBJ1-4|15|TRBV6-5
CASRGQGIFREKLFF
>TRBJ1-2|14|TRBV6-5
CASSSIGTGYGYTF
>TRBJ2-7|14|TRBV15
CATGLAGGQYEQYF
>TRBJ2-5|16|TRBV7-7
CASSQKGGTGRETQYF
>TRBJ2-3|16|TRBV6-1
CASSVRGASGTDTQYF
>TRBJ1-6|15|TRBV27
CASSLKRGGNSPLHF
>TRBJ2-2|15|TRBV7-9
CASSFGTLNTGELFF
>TRBJ1-2|15|TRBV11-2
CASSRRAGGRDGYTF
>TRBJ2-7|16|TRBV1
CTSSQGGQGRSYEQYF
>TRBJ2-2|15|TRBV5-8
CASSYEVSSTGELFF
>TRBJ2-1|19|TRBV5-4
CASSPRGQGGIKLYNEQFF
>TRBJ2-7|14|TRBV6-5
CASSLAGPPYEQYF
>TRBJ1-6|16|TRBV6-5
CASSYHTGTDLSPLHF
>TRBJ2-4|14|TRBV9
CASSVSGTENIQYF
>TRBJ2-2|13|TRBV30
CAWGQMNTGELFF
>TRBJ2-7|15|TRBV5-1
CASSLGTGRSYEQYF
>TRBJ1-4|14|TRBV5-5
CASSLAGSNEKLFF
>TRBJ1-5|13|TRBV9
CASSVGQNQPQHF
>TRBJ1-2|11|TRBV30
CAWSPGGGYTF